This is a list of T cell receptor beta chains from one sample in a study of T cell responses to AZD1222 COVID-19 vaccine. Clones were sequenced by immunoSEQ multiplex PCR, and TCRdb holds only the in-frame ones, with some missing. The sample has some 130,000 clones, 84% seen once. This specimen was peripheral blood, taken on day 0 of AZD1222 vaccination. Every receptor here comes from an adult in good health. Both conserved end residues are part of each CDR3. The D gene is left open where the match is weak. Some rows have no size entry. The others give once, few or many, or a class for an expanded clone.

V	size	D	J	DNA	CDR3
TRBV19	-	-	TRBJ1-1	TGTGCCAGTAGTGGGGGGGCCGGGACAACGCTGAACACTGAAGCTTTCTTT	CASSGGAGTTLNTEAFF
TRBV28	-	-	TRBJ1-1	TGTGCCAGCAGGTACCAGGGCTTAACTGAAGCTTTCTTT	CASRYQGLTEAFF
TRBV5-5	-	-	TRBJ2-3	TGTGCCAGCAGCTTTTCAGGGGCCGGGACAGATACGCAGTATTTT	CASSFSGAGTDTQYF
TRBV28	-	TRBD1	TRBJ1-6	TGTGCCAGCAGCCGCCTCGACAGGGGTTCACCCCTCCACTTT	CASSRLDRGSPLHF
TRBV7-6	-	TRBD1	TRBJ1-1	TGTGCCAGCAGCTTAGGGGGACAGGTCACTGAAGCTTTCTTT	CASSLGGQVTEAFF
TRBV2	-	-	TRBJ2-2	TGTGCCAGCAGTGAAGCCCGACCCCACACCGGGGAGCTGTTTTTT	CASSEARPHTGELFF
TRBV19	-	-	TRBJ1-5	TGTGCCAGTAGTAGCAAAGGGACGCCAAATCAGCCCCAGCATTTT	CASSSKGTPNQPQHF
TRBV5-5	-	-	TRBJ1-1	TGTGCCAGCAGCTTGCGCCAGGGGAGTGAAGCTTTCTTT	CASSLRQGSEAFF
TRBV5-8	once	-	TRBJ1-5	TGTGCCAGCAGCTTCATTCCCACCTTTGATCAGCCCCAGCATTTT	CASSFIPTFDQPQHF
TRBV5-1	-	TRBD1	TRBJ2-2	TGCGCCAGCAGCCCGGGACAGCCGAACACCGGGGAGCTGTTTTTT	CASSPGQPNTGELFF
TRBV28	-	-	TRBJ1-2	TGTGCCAGCAGTTCTGGGGGTGAGGGCTACACCTTC	CASSSGGEGYTF
TRBV5-1	-	TRBD1	TRBJ1-2	TGCGCCAGCAGCTTGGCAGGGGGCGTCCGCGATGGCTACACCTTC	CASSLAGGVRDGYTF
TRBV28	-	-	TRBJ1-5	TGTGCCAGCAGTTTAGGGGGGGCGAAGCCCCAGCATTTT	CASSLGGAKPQHF
TRBV18	-	-	TRBJ1-5	TGTGCCAGCTCAACCCGAGGGGGTCCCCAGCATTTT	CASSTRGGPQHF
TRBV6-6	few	TRBD2	TRBJ2-3	TGTGCCAGCAGTTGGACGACTAGCGGGGGCCAAGGTACGCAGTATTTT	CASSWTTSGGQGTQYF
TRBV19	-	TRBD1	TRBJ1-6	TGTGCCAGTAGTATCACAAGACGGACAGGCTGGGATAATTCACCCCTCCACTTT	CASSITRRTGWDNSPLHF
TRBV28	-	-	TRBJ2-3	TGTGCCAGCAGTTTAGGGCAGGGAAACACAGATACGCAGTATTTT	CASSLGQGNTDTQYF
TRBV2	-	-	TRBJ1-3	TGTGCCAGTGTCGGGGGACAAGGACCCTTTACCTCCTCTGGAAACACCATATATTTT	CASVGGQGPFTSSGNTIYF
TRBV6-5	-	-	TRBJ1-2	TGTGCCGCCGCCCTCCCGGGAGGGCGCGGCTACACCTTC	CAAALPGGRGYTF
TRBV27	-	TRBD1	TRBJ2-7	TGTGCCAGCAGATCCGGGACAGGGATTTCCTACGAGCAGTACTTC	CASRSGTGISYEQYF
TRBV7-8	few	TRBD1	TRBJ1-2	TGTGCCAGCAGCTCCCGGGACAGGCATGGCTACACCTTC	CASSSRDRHGYTF
TRBV19	-	-	TRBJ1-1	TGTGCCAGTAGTTTCGGGATTAACACTGAAGCTTTCTTT	CASSFGINTEAFF
TRBV20-1	-	TRBD2	TRBJ2-1	TGCAGTGCTAGTACGGGGGGGCCCTACAATGAGCAGTTCTTC	CSASTGGPYNEQFF
TRBV10-3	-	-	TRBJ1-3	TGTGCCATCAGTGACGGTAGCTCTGGAAACACCATATATTTT	CAISDGSSGNTIYF
TRBV11-2	-	-	TRBJ1-1	TGTGCCAGCAGCTTAGATCGCGCAGGGACTTACACTGAAGCTTTCTTT	CASSLDRAGTYTEAFF
TRBV5-1	few	TRBD1	TRBJ1-4	TGCGCCAGCAGCGTACGACAGGGGAATAATGAAAAACTGTTTTTT	CASSVRQGNNEKLFF
TRBV28	-	TRBD1	TRBJ1-6	TGTGCCAGCAGTTACGGACAGGCTAGTTCACCCCTCCACTTT	CASSYGQASSPLHF
TRBV6-5	-	-	TRBJ1-1	TGTGCCAGCAGTTACAGGGGGTCTGAAGCTTTCTTT	CASSYRGSEAFF